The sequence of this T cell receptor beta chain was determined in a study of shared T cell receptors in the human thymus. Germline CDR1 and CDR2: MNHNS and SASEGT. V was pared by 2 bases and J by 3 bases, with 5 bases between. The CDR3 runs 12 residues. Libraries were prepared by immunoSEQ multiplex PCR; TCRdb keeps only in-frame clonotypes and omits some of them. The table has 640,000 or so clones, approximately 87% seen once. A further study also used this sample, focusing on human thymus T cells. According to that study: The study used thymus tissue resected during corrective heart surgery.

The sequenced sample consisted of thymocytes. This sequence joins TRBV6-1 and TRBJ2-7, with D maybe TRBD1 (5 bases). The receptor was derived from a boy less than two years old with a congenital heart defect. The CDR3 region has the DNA TGTGCCAGCAGTGAAAGGGGCTACGAGCAGTACTTC. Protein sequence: CASSERGYEQYF.